The 14 T cell receptor beta chains below all came from one sample that was sequenced in a study of T cells in localized non-small cell lung cancer. Here immunoSEQ multiplex PCR was the method, and the copy in TCRdb shows in-frame clones only, minus some. The data show some 30,000 clones, around 84% seen once. The sample consisted of peripheral blood, taken before any cancer treatment. The source is an older male donor with stage II squamous cell lung carcinoma.

The rearrangement links TRBV6-6 to TRBJ2-5, with D uncertain. Matching the DNA end better, TRBJ2-7 makes the J call doubtful. Germline values: CDR1 MNHNY, CDR2 SVGAGI (reference sequence). The CDR3 spans 13 residues. CDR3: CASKGLSSYEQYF. The CDR3, as DNA: TGTGCCAGCAAGGGTCTTAGCTCCTACGAGCAGTACTTC.

The chain combines TRBV2 with TRBJ2-7; D gene uncertain. V shed 2 bases and J shed 5 bases, with 10 bases lying between them. CDR3 length: 13 amino acids. The germline V gene encodes CDR1 SNHLY and CDR2 FYNNEI. The CDR3 is CASSEYLGNEQYF. Here the CDR3 DNA reads TGTGCCAGCAGTGAATATTTGGGGAACGAGCAGTACTTC. Drawing the rest from reference TRBV2 and TRBJ2-7, the complete variable domain is EPEVTQTPSHQVTQMGQEVILRCVPISNHLYFYWYRQILGQKVEFLVSFYNNEISEKSEIFDDQFSVERPDGSNFTLKIRSTKLEDSAMYFCASSEYLGNEQYFGPGTRLTVT.

This chain links TRBV7-2 with TRBJ2-7, with 10 bases aligning to TRBD2. The CDR3 is 16 amino acids. Germline lookup yields CDR1 SGHTA and CDR2 FQGNSA. V lost 1 base, J lost 3 bases, and 6 bases stayed unmatched. The CDR3 here is CASSLGWPSGGYEQYF. For the CDR3, the DNA is TGTGCCAGCAGCTTAGGTTGGCCTAGCGGGGGCTACGAGCAGTACTTC.

The V and J genes are TRBV14 and TRBJ2-5, with TRBD2 matching over 14 bases. The junction had 6 bases not matched to a gene; V was cut back by 0 bases and J by 0 bases. The CDR3 is made up of 19 amino acids. Germline CDR1 SGHDN, CDR2 FVKESK. The DNA for the CDR3 is TGTGCCAGCAGCCAAGATAGACTAGCGGGAGGGCCTTACCAAGAGACCCAGTACTTC. Protein product: CASSQDRLAGGPYQETQYF.

The J gene is TRBJ2-1, the V gene TRBV5-6; 8 nucleotides align to TRBD1. Per germline, CDR1 SGHDT and CDR2 YYEEEE. The CDR3 spans 17 residues. V was clipped by 4 bases and J by 7 bases; unmatched bases: 16. The DNA of the CDR3 is TGTGCCAGCAGCCTTAGAGTTCGACAGGGGAGAGTGAATGAGCAGTTCTTC. The encoded protein is CASSLRVRQGRVNEQFF. Full variable domain (rest looked up from reference TRBV5-6 and TRBJ2-1): DAGVTQSPTHLIKTRGQQVTLRCSPKSGHDTVSWYQQALGQGPQFIFQYYEEEERQRGNFPDRFSGHQFPNYSSELNVNALLLGDSALYLCASSLRVRQGRVNEQFFGPGTRLTVL.

The rearrangement links TRBV5-1 to TRBJ2-5; TRBD2 matches 8 bases. After removal of 4 bases from V and 4 bases from J, the junction contained 15 bases not matched to a gene. CDR1 is SGHRS and CDR2 is YFSETQ in the germline V gene. The CDR3 has 17 amino acids. This CDR3 is CASSRHPPGAGGETQYF. Written as DNA, the CDR3 is TGCGCCAGCAGCAGACACCCCCCGGGGGCGGGGGGAGAGACCCAGTACTTC.

The chain joins TRBV5-5 to TRBJ1-5; TRBD1 might be the D (6 bases). The germline gives CDR1 SGHKS, CDR2 YYEKEE (reference sequence). Trimming removed 2 bases from V and 6 bases from J, with 18 bases in between. The CDR3 consists of 16 residues. In DNA, the CDR3 is TGTGCCAGCAGCTTTGGACAGCTGGGGCTGGGTCAGCCCCAGCATTTT. Protein: CASSFGQLGLGQPQHF.

This clone is judged medium-sized. V gene TRBV19 combines with J gene TRBJ2-1; D gene ambiguous. Germline CDR1 LNHDA, CDR2 SQIVND (reference sequence). The CDR3 covers 15 residues. With 1 base removed from V and 7 bases from J, the gap between germline ends came to 14 bases. CDR3: CASSIGSLESNEQFF. CDR3 nucleotide sequence: TGTGCCAGTAGTATAGGCTCGCTAGAGTCGAATGAGCAGTTCTTC.

The chain links TRBV7-9 to TRBJ1-4, with D tentatively TRBD1 (5 bases). This CDR3 has 15 amino acids. Germline values: CDR1 SEHNR, CDR2 FQNEAQ (reference sequence). V was cut by 6 bases and J by 4 bases, with 15 bases left in between. The CDR3 sequence is CASSQGRDHNEKLFF. CDR3 nucleotides: TGTGCCAGCAGTCAAGGGAGGGACCATAATGAAAAACTGTTTTTT.

In this sample, this clone turned up a few times. This specimen includes other DNA sequences encoding the same CDR3. The chain combines TRBV21-1 with TRBJ2-1; the table's TRBD2 call for D was not verified on the DNA. TRBV21-1 is a pseudogene locus. CDR3 length equals 18 residues. This chain's CDR3 is CASSKVGPSGPPDNEQFF. CDR3 bases: TGTGCCAGCAGCAAAGTAGGGCCTAGCGGGCCACCCGACAATGAGCAGTTCTTC.

The chain is built from TRBV18 and TRBJ1-6; 7 positions match TRBD1. Trimming removed 4 bases from V and 10 bases from J; junction bases left unmatched: 10. CDR3 length: 15 residues. CDR1 and CDR2 from the germline V gene are KGHSH and LQKENI. CDR3 residues: CASSLKDRSKSPLHF. As DNA, the CDR3 is TGTGCCAGCTCACTAAAGGACAGGTCGAAATCACCCCTCCACTTT.

For this clone: Given a far larger clone just one base away, this is likely a sequencing read error. This chain connects TRBV4-1 to TRBJ2-5, with 9 bases identical to TRBD2. The germline gives CDR1 MGHRA, CDR2 YSYEKL. The CDR3 loop spans 17 amino acids. V lost 4 bases to trimming and J lost 3 bases; unmatched junction nucleotides: 12. The CDR3: CASSPGVAGAGEETQYF. The CDR3 DNA follows: TGCGCCAGCAGCCCCGGGGTAGCGGGAGCGGGGGAAGAGACCCAGTACTTC.

In this sample, this clone turned up once. V is TRBV19 and J is TRBJ2-7; D is perhaps TRBD1 (5 bases). In germline, CDR1 is LNHDA, CDR2 SQIVND (reference sequence). The CDR3 contains 13 residues. V was clipped by 4 bases and J by 3 bases, with 10 bases between them. The CDR3 loop is CASSKQGGYEQYF. The DNA for the CDR3 is TGTGCCAGTAGTAAGCAGGGTGGCTACGAGCAGTACTTC. Drawing the rest from reference TRBV19 and TRBJ2-7, the complete variable domain is DGGITQSPKYLFRKEGQNVTLSCEQNLNHDAMYWYRQDPGQGLRLIYYSQIVNDFQKGDIAEGYSVSREKKESFPLTVTSAQKNPTAFYLCASSKQGGYEQYFGPGTRLTVT.

On this clone: Relative to the germline gene, one junction end is altered; a read error may explain this. The gene calls are TRBV7-9 and TRBJ2-7, with TRBD1 matching 7 bases. CDR3 length: 13 residues. Germline V lookup: CDR1 SEHNR, CDR2 FQNEAQ (reference sequence). The CDR3 loop reads CASSSDRSFEQYF. CDR3 in DNA: TGTGCCAGCAGCTCGGACAGGTCCTTCGAGCAGTACTTC.